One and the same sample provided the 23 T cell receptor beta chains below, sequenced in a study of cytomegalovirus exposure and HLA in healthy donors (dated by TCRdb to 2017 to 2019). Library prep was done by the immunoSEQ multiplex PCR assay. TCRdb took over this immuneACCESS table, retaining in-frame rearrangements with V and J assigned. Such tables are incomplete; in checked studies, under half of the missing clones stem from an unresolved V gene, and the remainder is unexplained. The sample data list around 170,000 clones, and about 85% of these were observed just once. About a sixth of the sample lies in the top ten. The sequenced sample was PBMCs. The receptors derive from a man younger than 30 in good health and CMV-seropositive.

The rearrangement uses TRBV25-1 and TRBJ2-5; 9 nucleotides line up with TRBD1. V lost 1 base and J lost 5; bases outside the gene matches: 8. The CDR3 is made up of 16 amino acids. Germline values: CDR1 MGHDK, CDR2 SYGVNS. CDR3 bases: TGTGCCAGCAGTGAATTGGAGACAGGGGGACCTGAGACCCAGTACTTC. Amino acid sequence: CASSELETGGPETQYF.

The DNA of the CDR3 is TGTGCCAGCAGTTCGGGACAGAGTAACACTGAAGCTTTCTTT. Protein: CASSSGQSNTEAFF. The rearrangement joins TRBV28 to TRBJ1-1, with 7 bases that match TRBD1. Germline-derived CDR1 and CDR2 are MDHEN and SYDVKM. This CDR3 contains 14 residues. V shed 4 bases and J 2 bases; nucleotides not matched to a gene: 4.

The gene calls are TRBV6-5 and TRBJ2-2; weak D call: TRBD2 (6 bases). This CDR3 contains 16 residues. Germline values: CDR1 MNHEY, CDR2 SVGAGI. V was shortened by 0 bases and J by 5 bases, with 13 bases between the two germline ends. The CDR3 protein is CASSYSNAGSTGELFF. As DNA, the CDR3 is TGTGCCAGCAGTTACTCGAATGCGGGGTCAACCGGGGAGCTGTTTTTT.

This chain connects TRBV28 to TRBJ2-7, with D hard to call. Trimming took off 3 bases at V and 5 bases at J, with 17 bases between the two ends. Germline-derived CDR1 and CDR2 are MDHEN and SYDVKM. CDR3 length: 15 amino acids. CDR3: CASSFTLSPSDEQYF. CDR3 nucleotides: TGTGCCAGCAGTTTCACCCTCTCACCAAGCGACGAGCAGTACTTC.

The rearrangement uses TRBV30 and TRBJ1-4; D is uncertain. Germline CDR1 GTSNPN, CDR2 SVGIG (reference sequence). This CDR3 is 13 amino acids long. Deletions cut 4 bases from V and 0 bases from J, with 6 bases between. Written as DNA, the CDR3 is TGTGCCTGGATGGAGTCAACTAATGAAAAACTGTTTTTT. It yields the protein CAWMESTNEKLFF.

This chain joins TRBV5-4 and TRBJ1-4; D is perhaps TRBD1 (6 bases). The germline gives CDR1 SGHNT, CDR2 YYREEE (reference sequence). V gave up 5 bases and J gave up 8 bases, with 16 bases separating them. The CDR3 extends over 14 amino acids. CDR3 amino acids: CASREQGRDEKLFF. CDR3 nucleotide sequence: TGTGCCAGCAGAGAACAGGGAAGGGACGAAAAACTGTTTTTT.

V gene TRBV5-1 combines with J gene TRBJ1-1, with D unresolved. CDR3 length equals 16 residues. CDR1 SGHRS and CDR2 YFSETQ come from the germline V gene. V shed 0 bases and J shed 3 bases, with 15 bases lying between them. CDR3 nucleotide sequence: TGCGCCAGCAGCTTGGGGCCGACAAGTGTCGACACTGAAGCTTTCTTT. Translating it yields CASSLGPTSVDTEAFF.

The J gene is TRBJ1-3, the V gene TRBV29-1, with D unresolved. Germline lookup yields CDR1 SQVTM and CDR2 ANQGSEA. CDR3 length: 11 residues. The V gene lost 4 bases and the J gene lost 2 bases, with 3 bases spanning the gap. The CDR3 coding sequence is TGCAGCGTTGCCACTGGAAACACCATATATTTT. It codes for CSVATGNTIYF.

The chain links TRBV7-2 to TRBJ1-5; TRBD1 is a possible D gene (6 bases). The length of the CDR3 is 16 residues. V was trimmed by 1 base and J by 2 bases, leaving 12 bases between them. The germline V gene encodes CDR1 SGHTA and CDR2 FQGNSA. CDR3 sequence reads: CASSLGGGRGNQPQHF. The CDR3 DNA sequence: TGTGCCAGCAGCTTAGGGGGGGGGCGCGGCAATCAGCCCCAGCATTTT.

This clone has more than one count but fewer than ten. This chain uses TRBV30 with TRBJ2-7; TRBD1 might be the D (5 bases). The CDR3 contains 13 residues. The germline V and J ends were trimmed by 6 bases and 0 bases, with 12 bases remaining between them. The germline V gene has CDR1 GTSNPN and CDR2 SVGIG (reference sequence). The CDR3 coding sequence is TGTGCCTGCACAGGTACTATCTCCTACGAGCAGTACTTC. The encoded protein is CACTGTISYEQYF.

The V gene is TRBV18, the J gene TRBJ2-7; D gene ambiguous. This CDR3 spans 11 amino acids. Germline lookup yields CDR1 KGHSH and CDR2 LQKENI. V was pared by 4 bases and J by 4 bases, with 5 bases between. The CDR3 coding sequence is TGTGCCAGCTCACTCAGTTACGAGCAGTACTTC. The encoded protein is CASSLSYEQYF.

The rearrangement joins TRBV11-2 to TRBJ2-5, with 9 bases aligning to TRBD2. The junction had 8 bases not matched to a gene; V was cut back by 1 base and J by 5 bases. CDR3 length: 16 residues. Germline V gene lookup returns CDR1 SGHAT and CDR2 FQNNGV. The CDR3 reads CASSLGASGIGETQYF. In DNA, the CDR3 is TGTGCCAGCAGCTTAGGGGCTAGCGGGATAGGGGAGACCCAGTACTTC.

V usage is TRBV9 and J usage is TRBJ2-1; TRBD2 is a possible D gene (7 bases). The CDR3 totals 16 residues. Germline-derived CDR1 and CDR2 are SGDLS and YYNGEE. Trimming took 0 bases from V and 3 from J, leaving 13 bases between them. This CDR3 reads CASSVGRGGFYNEQFF. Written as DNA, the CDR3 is TGTGCCAGCAGCGTAGGTAGGGGGGGGTTCTACAATGAGCAGTTCTTC.

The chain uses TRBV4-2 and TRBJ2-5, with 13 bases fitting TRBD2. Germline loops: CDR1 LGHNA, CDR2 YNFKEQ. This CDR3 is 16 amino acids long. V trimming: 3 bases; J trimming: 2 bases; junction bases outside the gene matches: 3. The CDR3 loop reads CASSQELAGGQETQYF. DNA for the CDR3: TGTGCCAGCAGCCAGGAACTAGCGGGAGGGCAAGAGACCCAGTACTTC.

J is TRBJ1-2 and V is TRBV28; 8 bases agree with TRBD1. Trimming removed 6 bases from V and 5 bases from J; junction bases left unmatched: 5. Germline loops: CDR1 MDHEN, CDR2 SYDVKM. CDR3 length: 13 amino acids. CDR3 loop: CASSRQGKYGYTF. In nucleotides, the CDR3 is TGTGCCAGCAGCCGACAGGGGAAGTATGGCTACACCTTC.

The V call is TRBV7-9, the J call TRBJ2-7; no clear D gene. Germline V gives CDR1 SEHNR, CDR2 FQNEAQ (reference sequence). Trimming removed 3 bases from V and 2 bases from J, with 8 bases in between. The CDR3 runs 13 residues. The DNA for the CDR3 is TGTGCCAGCAGCTTCCCAACTACCTACGAGCAGTACTTC. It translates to CASSFPTTYEQYF.

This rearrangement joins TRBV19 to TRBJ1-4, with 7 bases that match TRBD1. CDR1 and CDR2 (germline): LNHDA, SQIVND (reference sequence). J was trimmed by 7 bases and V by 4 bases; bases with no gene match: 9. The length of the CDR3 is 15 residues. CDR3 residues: CASSTRGGVAEKLFF. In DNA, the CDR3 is TGTGCCAGTAGTACCCGAGGGGGCGTAGCTGAAAAACTGTTTTTT.

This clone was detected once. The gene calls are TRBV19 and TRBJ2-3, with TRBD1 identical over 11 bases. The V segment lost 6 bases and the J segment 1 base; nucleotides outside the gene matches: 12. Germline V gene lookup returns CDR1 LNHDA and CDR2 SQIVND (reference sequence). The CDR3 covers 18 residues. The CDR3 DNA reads TGTGCCAGTAGCCTAGGGACAGGGGGAAAGAAAGGCACAGATACGCAGTATTTT. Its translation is CASSLGTGGKKGTDTQYF.

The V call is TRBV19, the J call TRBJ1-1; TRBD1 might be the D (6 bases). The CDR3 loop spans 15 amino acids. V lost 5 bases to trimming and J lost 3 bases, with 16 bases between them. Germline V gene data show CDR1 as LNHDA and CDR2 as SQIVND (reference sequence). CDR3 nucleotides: TGTGCCAGTAGTGTCCCCGGACAGCTCCACACTGAAGCTTTCTTT. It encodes CASSVPGQLHTEAFF.

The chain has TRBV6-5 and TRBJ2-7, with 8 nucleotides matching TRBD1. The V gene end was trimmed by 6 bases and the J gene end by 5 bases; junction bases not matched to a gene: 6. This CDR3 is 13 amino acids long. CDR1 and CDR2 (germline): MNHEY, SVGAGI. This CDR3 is CASSRDRTHEQYF. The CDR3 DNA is TGTGCCAGCAGCCGGGACAGGACCCACGAGCAGTACTTC.

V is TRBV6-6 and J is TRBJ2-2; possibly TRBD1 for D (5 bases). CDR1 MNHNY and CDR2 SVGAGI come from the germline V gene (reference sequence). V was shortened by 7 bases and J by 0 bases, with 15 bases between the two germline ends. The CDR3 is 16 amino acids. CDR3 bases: TGTGCCAGCACCTTACGTTCCAGGGCGAACACCGGGGAGCTGTTTTTT. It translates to CASTLRSRANTGELFF.

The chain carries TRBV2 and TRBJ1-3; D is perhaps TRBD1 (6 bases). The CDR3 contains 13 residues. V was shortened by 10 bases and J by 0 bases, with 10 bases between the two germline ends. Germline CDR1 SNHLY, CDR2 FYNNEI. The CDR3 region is CATGQNSGNTIYF. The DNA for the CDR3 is TGTGCCACCGGACAGAACTCTGGAAACACCATATATTTT.

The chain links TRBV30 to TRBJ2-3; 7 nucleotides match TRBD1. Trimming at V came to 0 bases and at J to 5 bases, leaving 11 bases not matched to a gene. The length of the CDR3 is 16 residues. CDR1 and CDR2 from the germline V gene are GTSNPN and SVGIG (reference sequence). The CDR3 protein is CAWSVTRQGVGDTQYF. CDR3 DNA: TGTGCCTGGAGTGTAACCCGACAGGGAGTAGGAGATACGCAGTATTTT. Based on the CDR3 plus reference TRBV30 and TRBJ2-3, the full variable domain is SQTIHQWPATLVQPVGSPLSLECTVEGTSNPNLYWYRQAAGRGLQLLFYSVGIGQISSEVPQNLSASRPQDRQFILSSKKLLLSDSGFYLCAWSVTRQGVGDTQYFGPGTRLTVL.